One and the same sample provided the 24 T cell receptor beta chains below, sequenced in a study of blood T cell repertoires in COVID-19. Sequencing was performed with immunoSEQ multiplex PCR; in TCRdb, only in-frame clones are kept and a portion is missing. The sample shows about 130,000 clones, around 81% of them seen only once. Specimen: peripheral blood. These receptors all stem from a woman aged 50 to 60 with acute or convalescent COVID-19.

The chain has TRBV11-1 and TRBJ2-7; D possibly corresponds to TRBD2 (6 bases). This CDR3 has 14 amino acids. Trimming left V 3 bases short and J 2 bases short, with 11 bases between. Per the germline V gene, CDR1 is SGHAT and CDR2 is FQDESV (reference sequence). CDR3 amino acids: CASSFGGGAYEQYF. The CDR3 nucleotides are TGTGCCAGCAGCTTCGGCGGAGGGGCCTACGAGCAGTACTTC.

CDR3 sequence: CAWRFQGRAGNTEAFF. CDR3 bases: TGTGCCTGGAGGTTCCAGGGAAGGGCAGGGAACACTGAAGCTTTCTTT. V usage is TRBV30 and J usage is TRBJ1-1, with a possible D match to TRBD1 (5 bases). This CDR3 contains 16 residues. CDR1 GTSNPN and CDR2 SVGIG come from the germline V gene (reference sequence). V was trimmed by 3 bases and J by 1 base, leaving 18 bases between them.

This chain joins TRBV19 and TRBJ2-7, with 7 bases that match TRBD1. Trimming cost V 6 bases and J 1 base; bases outside gene matches: 3. The CDR3 length is 13 residues. CDR1 LNHDA and CDR2 SQIVND come from the germline V gene (reference sequence). The CDR3 bases are TGTGCCAGTAGCCAGGACAGGTCCTACGAGCAGTACTTC. This sequence encodes CASSQDRSYEQYF. The full variable domain, with the rest looked up from reference TRBV19 and TRBJ2-7, is DGGITQSPKYLFRKEGQNVTLSCEQNLNHDAMYWYRQDPGQGLRLIYYSQIVNDFQKGDIAEGYSVSREKKESFPLTVTSAQKNPTAFYLCASSQDRSYEQYFGPGTRLTVT.

V gene TRBV5-4 combines with J gene TRBJ2-3, with D unclear. The CDR3 consists of 13 residues. Trimming removed 2 bases at V and 5 bases at J, with 9 bases between. The germline V gene has CDR1 SGHNT and CDR2 YYREEE (reference sequence). CDR3 residues: CASSFAIGDTQYF. In nucleotides, the CDR3 is TGTGCCAGCAGCTTTGCTATTGGAGATACGCAGTATTTT.

This chain joins TRBV7-9 and TRBJ2-3; 9 bases match TRBD2. Unmatched junction bases numbered 7, after V lost 4 bases and J lost 5 bases. The CDR3 has 15 residues. CDR1 SEHNR and CDR2 FQNEAQ come from the germline V gene (reference sequence). The CDR3 reads CASSSPRLAVDTQYF. DNA for the CDR3: TGTGCCAGCAGCTCACCGAGACTAGCGGTAGATACGCAGTATTTT.

The chain combines TRBV5-1 with TRBJ1-2; maybe TRBD1 (6 bases). Germline assignment: CDR1 SGHRS and CDR2 YFSETQ. V lost 5 bases to trimming and J lost 1 base, with 9 bases between them. CDR3 length equals 13 residues. CDR3 protein: CASREGDNYGYTF. In nucleotides, the CDR3 is TGCGCCAGCAGAGAGGGGGATAACTATGGCTACACCTTC.

The rearrangement links TRBV30 to TRBJ1-5, with no clear D. Per the germline V gene, CDR1 is GTSNPN and CDR2 is SVGIG (reference sequence). The CDR3 consists of 13 residues. V lost 1 base and J lost 7, with 11 bases in between. CDR3 loop: CAWSARGMQPQHF. The DNA for the CDR3 is TGTGCCTGGAGTGCTCGGGGAATGCAGCCCCAGCATTTT.

The chain combines TRBV5-1 with TRBJ2-1; tentatively, D is TRBD1 (5 bases). Germline CDR1 and CDR2: SGHRS and YFSETQ. This CDR3 is 13 amino acids long. V lost 2 bases and J 9 bases, leaving 12 bases between the germline ends. CDR3 protein: CASSLSQGGEQFF. CDR3 bases: TGCGCCAGCAGCTTAAGCCAGGGCGGTGAGCAGTTCTTC.

This rearrangement joins TRBV7-8 to TRBJ1-5; D ambiguous. The V end was cut by 0 bases, the J end by 4 bases, with 7 bases between. The CDR3 loop spans 14 amino acids. CDR1 is SGHVS and CDR2 is FQNEAQ in the germline V gene. The DNA of the CDR3 is TGTGCCAGCAGCTTAGCGGGCCGGAATCAGCCCCAGCATTTT. It encodes CASSLAGRNQPQHF. Full variable domain (rest looked up from reference TRBV7-8 and TRBJ1-5): GAGVSQSPRYKVAKRGQDVALRCDPISGHVSLFWYQQALGQGPEFLTYFQNEAQLDKSGLPSDRFFAERPEGSVSTLKIQRTQQEDSAVYLCASSLAGRNQPQHFGDGTRLSIL.

V is TRBV10-3 and J is TRBJ2-1; 15 positions match TRBD2. CDR1 and CDR2 (germline): ENHRY, SYGVKD. The CDR3 is 17 residues long. With 6 bases clipped from V and 1 base from J, the junction kept 4 bases outside the gene matches. In nucleotides, the CDR3 is TGTGCCATCAGCGGGACTAGCGGGAGGCTTTCCTACAATGAGCAGTTCTTC. Translation: CAISGTSGRLSYNEQFF.

The genes are TRBV7-2 and TRBJ1-1; D remains ambiguous. Germline-derived CDR1 and CDR2 are SGHTA and FQGNSA. V lost 0 bases, J lost 1 base, and 9 bases lay in between. The CDR3 consists of 15 residues. CDR3 coding DNA: TGTGCCAGCAGCTTAGCGGGCTACAAGAACACTGAAGCTTTCTTT. Protein product: CASSLAGYKNTEAFF.

This chain joins TRBV27 and TRBJ1-6, with D unclear. This CDR3 contains 13 residues. The germline CDR1 and CDR2 sequences are MNHEY and SMNVEV (reference sequence). The V end was cut by 0 bases, the J end by 11 bases, with 8 bases between. The CDR3 spells CASSLSRGPPLHF. The CDR3 DNA reads TGTGCCAGCAGTTTATCACGGGGTCCACCCCTCCACTTT.

CDR3: CASSSEGASYEQYF. CDR3 DNA: TGTGCCAGCAGTTCCGAGGGGGCGTCCTACGAGCAGTACTTC. The chain has TRBV7-2 and TRBJ2-7, with TRBD1 identical over 7 bases. Trimming at V came to 6 bases and at J to 1 base, leaving 6 bases not matched to a gene. CDR1 SGHTA and CDR2 FQGNSA come from the germline V gene. CDR3 length equals 14 residues.

This rearrangement joins TRBV7-6 to TRBJ2-5, with 11 bases aligning to TRBD2. This CDR3 spans 17 amino acids. V gave up 6 bases and J gave up 1 base; unmatched junction bases: 10. Per germline, CDR1 SGHVS and CDR2 FNYEAQ. In DNA, the CDR3 is TGTGCCAGCAGTTCATCCTTAGCGGGAGGGCCCCAAGAGACCCAGTACTTC. Translating gives CASSSSLAGGPQETQYF.

This chain links TRBV27 with TRBJ2-1, with D perhaps TRBD2 (6 bases). CDR1 is MNHEY and CDR2 is SMNVEV in the germline V gene (reference sequence). The CDR3 has 13 amino acids. The V gene lost 6 bases and the J gene lost 2 bases, with 8 bases spanning the gap. The CDR3 DNA follows: TGTGCCAGCAGCGGGAGAGCCTACAATGAGCAGTTCTTC. Amino acid sequence: CASSGRAYNEQFF.

The chain employs TRBV5-4 and TRBJ2-7; perhaps TRBD2 as D (5 bases). This CDR3 has 14 amino acids. CDR1 is SGHNT and CDR2 is YYREEE in the germline V gene (reference sequence). The V end was cut by 1 base, the J end by 4 bases, with 12 bases between. DNA of the CDR3: TGTGCCAGCAGCTTGATGAGGGAATCTTACGAGCAGTACTTC. It is translated as CASSLMRESYEQYF.

Only one count was recorded for this clone. The V gene is TRBV19, the J gene TRBJ2-7, with a weak D call TRBD1 (5 bases). The length of the CDR3 is 13 residues. From germline, CDR1 is LNHDA and CDR2 SQIVND (reference sequence). Trimming took off 5 bases at V and 3 bases at J, with 11 bases between the two ends. The CDR3, as DNA: TGTGCCAGTAGTTCAGGGCAGAGCTACGAGCAGTACTTC. It yields the protein CASSSGQSYEQYF. The complete variable domain, with remaining parts taken from reference TRBV19 and TRBJ2-7, reads DGGITQSPKYLFRKEGQNVTLSCEQNLNHDAMYWYRQDPGQGLRLIYYSQIVNDFQKGDIAEGYSVSREKKESFPLTVTSAQKNPTAFYLCASSSGQSYEQYFGPGTRLTVT.

This clone was found once. V usage is TRBV27 and J usage is TRBJ2-1, with D perhaps TRBD2 (6 bases). The V and J ends lost 5 bases and 3 bases respectively, with 20 bases between them. CDR3 length equals 17 residues. The germline V gene has CDR1 MNHEY and CDR2 SMNVEV (reference sequence). The CDR3 nucleotides read TGTGCCAGCAGTGCTTACTTCCGGGACTCAGACTACAATGAGCAGTTCTTC. Translating it yields CASSAYFRDSDYNEQFF.

The chain uses TRBV28 and TRBJ2-2, with 10 bases that match TRBD2. V was clipped by 2 bases and J by 4 bases; unmatched bases: 1. CDR1 is MDHEN, CDR2 SYDVKM, per germline. The CDR3 is made up of 15 amino acids. Here the CDR3 DNA reads TGTGCCAGCAGTTTACTAGCGGGAGTCACCGGGGAGCTGTTTTTT. It codes for CASSLLAGVTGELFF.

This clone is a singleton in its sample. V gene TRBV5-4 combines with J gene TRBJ2-1, with 8 bases lining up with TRBD2. The length of the CDR3 is 14 residues. Per the germline V gene, CDR1 is SGHNT and CDR2 is YYREEE (reference sequence). With V trimmed by 5 bases and J by 8 bases, 9 bases remained unmatched. The CDR3 bases are TGTGCCAGCAGGCTTGCGGGGGGAGTCGATGAGCAGTTCTTC. Translating it yields CASRLAGGVDEQFF.

V gene TRBV7-6 combines with J gene TRBJ2-7; D possibly corresponds to TRBD1 (6 bases). Trimming cost V 2 bases and J 2 bases, with 13 bases left between them. CDR3 size: 15 residues. CDR1 and CDR2 (germline): SGHVS, FNYEAQ. This CDR3 reads CASSLNQGPTYEQYF. CDR3 in DNA: TGTGCCAGCAGCTTAAATCAGGGGCCGACCTACGAGCAGTACTTC. The complete variable domain, with remaining parts taken from reference TRBV7-6 and TRBJ2-7, reads GAGVSQSPRYKVTKRGQDVALRCDPISGHVSLYWYRQALGQGPEFLTYFNYEAQQDKSGLPNDRFSAERPEGSISTLTIQRTEQRDSAMYRCASSLNQGPTYEQYFGPGTRLTVT.

The V gene is TRBV19, the J gene TRBJ1-1; 9 bases are shared with TRBD1. CDR1 is LNHDA and CDR2 is SQIVND in the germline V gene (reference sequence). The length of the CDR3 is 14 residues. Germline trimming cut 5 bases from V and 3 bases from J; bases unmatched to any gene: 4. The CDR3 region is CASSETGGYTEAFF. As DNA, the CDR3 is TGTGCCAGTAGTGAGACAGGGGGTTACACTGAAGCTTTCTTT.

Only a few counts were recorded for this clone. This chain joins TRBV6-1 and TRBJ2-3, with 7 nucleotides matching TRBD2. V trimming: 2 bases; J trimming: 3 bases; junction bases outside the gene matches: 8. CDR1 and CDR2 from the germline V gene are MNHNS and SASEGT. CDR3 length: 16 residues. This CDR3 reads CASSESSGEGTDTQYF. For the CDR3, the DNA is TGTGCCAGCAGTGAATCTAGCGGAGAAGGAACAGATACGCAGTATTTT.

This clone was found a few times. The chain uses TRBV28 and TRBJ1-2; TRBD1 agrees at 7 bases. Germline V gives CDR1 MDHEN, CDR2 SYDVKM. The CDR3 length is 12 residues. Germline trimming cut 1 base from V and 10 bases from J; bases unmatched to any gene: 3. The CDR3 spells CASSLFDRVYTF. CDR3 in DNA: TGTGCCAGCAGTTTATTTGACAGGGTCTACACCTTC.